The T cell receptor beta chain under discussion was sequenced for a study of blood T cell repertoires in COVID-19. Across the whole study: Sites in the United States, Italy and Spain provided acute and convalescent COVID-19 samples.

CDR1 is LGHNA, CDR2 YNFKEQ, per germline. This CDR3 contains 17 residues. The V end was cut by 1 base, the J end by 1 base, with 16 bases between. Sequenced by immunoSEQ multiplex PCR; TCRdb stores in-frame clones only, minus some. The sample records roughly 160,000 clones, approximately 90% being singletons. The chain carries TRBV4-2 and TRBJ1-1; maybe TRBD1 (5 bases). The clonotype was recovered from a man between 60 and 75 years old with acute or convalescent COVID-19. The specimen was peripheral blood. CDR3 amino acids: CASSQGQSKWGNTEAFF. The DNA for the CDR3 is TGTGCCAGCAGCCAAGGACAGTCCAAGTGGGGGAACACTGAAGCTTTCTTT.